This T cell receptor (beta chain) was sequenced during a study of blood T cell repertoires in COVID-19. The overall study: From the United States, Italy and Spain came samples of acute and convalescent COVID-19. T cells, B-cell-depleted T cells, or PBMCs provided the cDNA or gDNA that served as material.

Original methodology: Estimation of nucleated cell counts was performed using reference gene primer amplification. The data were produced by immunoSEQ multiplex PCR, yet TCRdb's version contains in-frame clones alone and is incomplete. The DNA was the basis for D and trimming; V, J and clone size are from that table. The sample has 190,000 or so clones; approximately 87% are singletons. This TCR derives from a woman aged 18-29 years who had recovered from COVID-19. The sample comprised peripheral blood.

CDR3 amino acids: CAWRARHSYGYTF. The CDR3 region has the DNA TGTGCCTGGAGAGCCAGGCACAGCTATGGCTACACCTTC. The chain couples TRBV30 to TRBJ1-2; no reliable D call. V was clipped by 3 bases and J by 4 bases, with 12 bases between them. Germline-derived CDR1 and CDR2 are GTSNPN and SVGIG (reference sequence). This CDR3 has 13 residues.